This T cell receptor (beta chain) was sequenced in a study of blood T cell repertoires in COVID-19. Background on the study: Acute and convalescent COVID-19 samples came from the United States, Italy and Spain.

Among Cohort 3 donors, those recovered had two negative PCRs, clearance, or symptom resolution. The sample holds a few counts of this clone. Using immunoSEQ multiplex PCR, the repertoire was profiled, and TCRdb retains in-frame clones only, with some absent. The sample carries around 390,000 clones, around 87% recorded once. The V gene end was trimmed by 3 bases and the J gene end by 9 bases; junction bases not matched to a gene: 14. Germline assignment: CDR1 MNHEY and CDR2 SMNVEV (reference sequence). The CDR3 totals 16 residues. The sample consisted of PBMCs or T cells enriched from blood (not recorded which). The clonotype comes from a woman aged 50 to 60 who had recovered from COVID-19. The chain links TRBV27 to TRBJ1-5; 7 nucleotides align to TRBD1. CDR3 in DNA: TGTGCCAGCAGTTTCTCAGCAGACAGGGTAGTTGGGCCCCAGCATTTT. Translated: CASSFSADRVVGPQHF.